Listed below are T cell receptor beta chains from one sample, sequenced in a study of T-cell memory formation after mild COVID-19. Using its own MiXCR run on the 5' RACE reads, TCRdb lists one record per CDR3 protein. The sample holds a few hundred thousand distinct CDR3 sequences; less than 25% are singletons and the top ten take roughly 8.3%. Sequencing was performed on PBMCs or a T cell subset sorted from them (not recorded which). These receptors were obtained from an adult woman who had mild COVID-19 (a few samples of this study predate the infection). Cell type and time point are not known. Both conserved end residues are part of each CDR3. D genes are given only for firm matches.

>.|TRBV24-1
CATSDPGQITDTQYF
>TRBD1|TRBV14
CASSPDRGNEKLFF
>TRBD1|TRBV7-8
CASSNSGTGYEQYF
>TRBD1|TRBV6-6
CASSRGQADTQYF
>.|TRBV5-1
CASSRGWEILNEQFF
>.|TRBV7-9
CASSLEGTITYEQYF
>TRBD1|TRBV24-1
CATSVSGQGSTGELFF
>.|TRBV9
CASSADSPDTQYF
>TRBD1|TRBV9
CASSVAGQGLTEAFF
>TRBD2|TRBV7-8
CASSLPSGGGADTQYF
>.|TRBV6-1
CASTGFEKLAFF
>TRBD1|TRBV27
CASSLTDRGNTEAFF
>.|TRBV12-3/TRBV12-4
CASTRRTALTSGANVLTF
>.|TRBV27
CASSSGLRNEKLFF
>.|TRBV6-5
CASSYSGQGLTQHF
>.|TRBV9
CASSVDRLVGSNEQFF
>TRBD1|TRBV12-3/TRBV12-4
CASSLDRGGSPLHF
>TRBD2|TRBV12-3/TRBV12-4
CASSPPGAGEGNEQFF
>.|TRBV29-1
CSVSGTITDTQYF
>.|TRBV19
CASTPWPRGLEETQYF
>TRBD1|TRBV4-1
CASSLRQGSGELFF
>.|TRBV19
CASSIRGTYEQYF
>.|TRBV6-1
CASSEEVGAYEQYF
>.|TRBV5-1
CASSLADWTPGNEQFF